A single sample is the source of the 11 T cell receptor beta chains below, sequenced in a study of T cells expressing NK-cell markers. TCRdb processed the 5' RACE reads again and assigns one entry to each CDR3 protein, with no DNA. The clone table shows about 460,000 distinct CDR3 sequences, with the ten largest holding more than 1.4%. The source material was blood T cells: a sorted CD56 or NKG2C T cell subset, CD4+ or CD8+ T cells, or bulk PBMC T cells (not recorded which). These receptors were collected from a woman between 45 and 60 years old in good health.

The J gene is TRBJ2-5, the V gene TRBV10-3; there is no DNA to check the TCRdb D call of TRBD1. The CDR3 contains 15 residues. Germline CDR1 is ENHRY and CDR2 is SYGVKD. The CDR3 loop reads CAISELGVYQETQYF.

The chain joins TRBV5-1 to TRBJ2-3; without DNA, the TCRdb call of TRBD1 cannot be checked. The CDR3 has 12 residues. CDR1 is SGHRS, CDR2 YFSETQ, per germline. The CDR3 sequence is CASEEVRGTQYF.

The V gene is TRBV29-1, the J gene TRBJ2-1; with no DNA, the TCRdb D assignment of TRBD2 cannot be verified. CDR3 length: 13 amino acids. From germline, CDR1 is SQVTM and CDR2 ANQGSEA. CDR3 in amino acids: CSETASGRGEQFF.

The CDR3 sequence: CSVEGRTGSDIQYF. This rearrangement joins TRBV29-1 to TRBJ2-4; absent DNA, TCRdb's TRBD1 call cannot be checked. This CDR3 region has 14 residues. CDR1 and CDR2 from the germline V gene are SQVTM and ANQGSEA.

This CDR3 reads CATITEIREDTGELFF. The chain uses TRBV10-3 and TRBJ2-2; TCRdb's D call, TRBD2, is unchecked because there is no DNA. The CDR3 loop spans 16 amino acids. Germline assignment: CDR1 ENHRY and CDR2 SYGVKD.

The chain couples TRBV20-1 to TRBJ2-2; no DNA is available, so the TRBD2 call from TCRdb remains unchecked. The CDR3 is made up of 17 amino acids. The germline V gene encodes CDR1 DFQATT and CDR2 SNEGSKA (reference sequence). The CDR3 is CGAREVTSQRAYGELFF.

The chain links TRBV18 to TRBJ1-1; TCRdb selects TRBD1, and the lack of DNA leaves this call unchecked. The CDR3 contains 13 residues. The germline V gene has CDR1 KGHSH and CDR2 LQKENI. CDR3 sequence: CASSPGPVTEAFF.

The CDR3 spells CASKRGVTVATGELFF. The rearrangement links TRBV6-5 to TRBJ2-2; TCRdb designates TRBD1, a call that cannot be tested without DNA. Germline lookup yields CDR1 MNHEY and CDR2 SVGAGI. The CDR3 loop spans 16 amino acids.

The rearrangement uses TRBV10-3 and TRBJ2-1; the D gene TCRdb calls, TRBD2, cannot be checked with no DNA. This CDR3 spans 19 amino acids. Germline CDR1 ENHRY, CDR2 SYGVKD. The CDR3: CAISASGTSGARSYNEQFF.

The chain is built from TRBV30 and TRBJ2-2; TCRdb returns TRBD1, unconfirmable since there is no DNA. Germline V lookup: CDR1 GTSNPN, CDR2 SVGIG (reference sequence). This CDR3 contains 16 residues. The CDR3 is CAWSLRGRVGTGELFF.

The chain has TRBV6-5 and TRBJ2-3; TCRdb's D gene call, TRBD2, goes unchecked for lack of DNA. The germline CDR1 and CDR2 sequences are MNHEY and SVGAGI. CDR3 size: 14 residues. This CDR3 reads CASRLAGGSATQYF.